A single sample is the source of the 3 T cell receptor beta chains below, sequenced in a study of T cell repertoires in cytomegalovirus infection. TCRdb redid the calling of the reads with MiXCR, one entry per CDR3 protein. The sample consists of 250,000 to 300,000 distinct CDR3 sequences, 22% of them appearing once. For these receptors, no antigen is known. The sequenced sample was cultured PBMCs, obtained from culture after CMV antigen stimulation. The source of these receptors is a human donor in good health (CMV status not recorded). Some clones in this sample may be carry-over from other donors' samples.

The chain recombines TRBV7-2 with TRBJ2-3; 16 bases are a match to TRBD2. Looked up from germline, CDR1 is SGHTA and CDR2 is FQGNSA. V trimming: 4 bases; J trimming: 8 bases; junction bases outside the gene matches: 6. The CDR3 runs 16 residues. CDR3 protein: CASSSPGLAGGGTQYF. DNA for the CDR3: TGTGCCAGCAGCTCACCGGGACTAGCGGGGGGGGGTACGCAGTATTTT.

V gene TRBV5-1 combines with J gene TRBJ2-1, with TRBD2 identical over 8 bases. The ends lost 2 bases at V and 9 bases at J; junction bases unmatched: 7. This CDR3 is 14 amino acids long. CDR1 is SGHRS and CDR2 is YFSETQ in the germline V gene. The CDR3 protein is CASSLLAERSEQFF. CDR3 sequence (DNA): TGCGCCAGCAGCTTACTAGCGGAGAGGAGTGAGCAGTTCTTC.

The sample holds many counts of this clonotype. The chain couples TRBV7-2 to TRBJ2-3; D call uncertain. Trimming shortened V by 5 bases and J by 1 base, and 22 bases separated the two germline ends. The CDR3 spans 18 residues. From germline, CDR1 is SGHTA and CDR2 FQGNSA. DNA for the CDR3: TGTGCCAGCAGCCTATCGATCCCTGCCCGCCGGGGCACAGATACGCAGTATTTT. Translated, it gives CASSLSIPARRGTDTQYF.